This TCR beta chain was identified in a study of Ad26.COV2.S vaccination and SARS-CoV-2 variants. Overall study context: Donor got 5x10^10 or 1x10^11 viral particles of Ad26.COV2.S. Overall study findings and caveats: The TCR breadth and depth analyses may have understated or missed part of the total T cell responses.

The sample's treatment: roughly 19 received Ad26.COV2.S at low or high dose, single or two shots; about 5 received placebo; per-sample allocation not given. Sample collection was performed on day 63 after the first vaccine or placebo injection. Recruitment in Boston yielded a donor of adult age, 18-55 years. Sequenced by immunoSEQ multiplex PCR; TCRdb stores in-frame clones only, minus some. The table shows hundreds of thousands of clones, with about 88% occurring only once. The V and J ends lost 5 bases and 0 bases respectively, with 10 bases between them. The CDR3 sequence is 15 residues long. CDR1 is MNHEY and CDR2 is SMNVEV in the germline V gene (reference sequence). Turning to this clone: What it recognizes is unknown.

The sequenced sample was peripheral blood, obtained in a trial of Ad26.COV2.S vaccine versus placebo. The chain links TRBV27 to TRBJ1-4; D unclear. The sequence was collected from a person between 18 and 65 years old who received the Ad26.COV2.S COVID-19 vaccine or a placebo. The CDR3 sequence: CASSPSTSTNEKLFF. CDR3 coding DNA: TGTGCCAGCAGTCCTTCGACATCAACTAATGAAAAACTGTTTTTT. Variable domain in full (rest from reference TRBV27 and TRBJ1-4): EAQVTQNPRYLITVTGKKLTVTCSQNMNHEYMSWYRQDPGLGLRQIYYSMNVEVTDKGDVPEGYKVSRKEKRNFPLILESPSPNQTSLYFCASSPSTSTNEKLFFGSGTQLSVL.